A selection of T cell receptor beta chains follows, all from one sample in a study of blood T cell repertoires in COVID-19. Generated by immunoSEQ multiplex PCR, the TCRdb table keeps only in-frame clones and is missing some. The repertoire holds tens of thousands of clones, with 76% as singletons. The sequenced material came from peripheral blood. Receptor source: an older man with active or convalescent COVID-19. CDR3s include the opening cysteine and the closing phenylalanine or tryptophan. D genes are given only for firm matches. Clone size is shown for a subset of rows, as once, few, many or a class of expanded clone.

CDR3: CASSLSFLVVGGEAFF; V: TRBV5-1; size: -; J: TRBJ1-1; D: -
CDR3: CASSLRDTEAFF; V: TRBV12-3/TRBV12-4; size: few; J: TRBJ1-1; D: -
CDR3: CASSQGEGLAGQQYF; V: TRBV4-1; size: -; J: TRBJ2-7; D: TRBD2
CDR3: CASSQREAGELFF; V: TRBV7-9; size: -; J: TRBJ2-2; D: -
CDR3: CASSLQGRGEKLFF; V: TRBV5-1; size: -; J: TRBJ1-4; D: TRBD1
CDR3: CASSLLAQPNTEAFF; V: TRBV5-5; size: -; J: TRBJ1-1; D: -
CDR3: CASSWSGHQPQHF; V: TRBV27; size: -; J: TRBJ1-5; D: -
CDR3: CASSTKTGSYGYTF; V: TRBV28; size: few; J: TRBJ1-2; D: TRBD1
CDR3: CASSRDRAANNEQFF; V: TRBV7-3; size: -; J: TRBJ2-1; D: TRBD1
CDR3: CASSATRGGRTGELFF; V: TRBV2; size: -; J: TRBJ2-2; D: TRBD2
CDR3: CATSEPRAPDGIVGPLTF; V: TRBV24-1; size: -; J: TRBJ2-7; D: -
CDR3: CASRGLGLAETQYF; V: TRBV2; size: -; J: TRBJ2-5; D: TRBD2
CDR3: CASSPDMSGANVLTF; V: TRBV9; size: -; J: TRBJ2-6; D: -
CDR3: CASSQDTGWGYTF; V: TRBV3-1/TRBV3-2; size: -; J: TRBJ1-2; D: -
CDR3: CASSLPDRDSYEQYF; V: TRBV28; size: -; J: TRBJ2-7; D: TRBD1
CDR3: CASSFGRANSPLHF; V: TRBV27; size: -; J: TRBJ1-6; D: -
CDR3: CASSTSSGGNPNEQFF; V: TRBV6-2/TRBV6-3; size: once; J: TRBJ2-1; D: TRBD2
CDR3: CASSLGVGTAYEQYF; V: TRBV5-1; size: -; J: TRBJ2-7; D: TRBD1
CDR3: CASSWDGSSYEQYF; V: TRBV5-1; size: -; J: TRBJ2-7; D: -
CDR3: CASSRTDYGYTF; V: TRBV18; size: -; J: TRBJ1-2; D: -
CDR3: CAIRETSGVDEQFF; V: TRBV10-3; size: -; J: TRBJ2-1; D: TRBD2
CDR3: CAWRGQNTGELFF; V: TRBV30; size: -; J: TRBJ2-2; D: -
CDR3: CATSDPRVSSKETQYF; V: TRBV24-1; size: -; J: TRBJ2-5; D: -
CDR3: CASSPTTPRVFF; V: TRBV6-2/TRBV6-3; size: -; J: TRBJ1-1; D: -
CDR3: CSAGYREPQHF; V: TRBV20-1; size: -; J: TRBJ1-5; D: -
CDR3: CASSLDAGGFYEQYF; V: TRBV7-3; size: few; J: TRBJ2-7; D: TRBD2
CDR3: CATESGWRDEQFF; V: TRBV24-1; size: -; J: TRBJ2-1; D: -
CDR3: CATSEIRGLGTDTQYF; V: TRBV24-1; size: -; J: TRBJ2-3; D: -
CDR3: CASRSERSGELFF; V: TRBV7-3; size: -; J: TRBJ2-2; D: -
CDR3: CSVEDRGQGSKLFF; V: TRBV29-1; size: few; J: TRBJ1-4; D: TRBD1
CDR3: CASRAPHETGELFF; V: TRBV6-5; size: -; J: TRBJ2-2; D: -
CDR3: CASSVQSVGDTQYF; V: TRBV9; size: -; J: TRBJ2-3; D: -
CDR3: CASSSFNRVEQPQHF; V: TRBV11-2; size: few; J: TRBJ1-5; D: -
CDR3: CASGLAGAGTGELFF; V: TRBV28; size: -; J: TRBJ2-2; D: TRBD2
CDR3: CASSPPSGGSYNEQFF; V: TRBV28; size: -; J: TRBJ2-1; D: TRBD2
CDR3: CASSSDRVFTGELFF; V: TRBV5-1; size: -; J: TRBJ2-2; D: TRBD1
CDR3: CASSFGGLEDEQYF; V: TRBV11-3; size: few; J: TRBJ2-7; D: TRBD2
CDR3: CASSVDPSRETQYF; V: TRBV9; size: once; J: TRBJ2-5; D: -
CDR3: CASTDGQGGTQYF; V: TRBV27; size: -; J: TRBJ2-5; D: TRBD1
CDR3: CASSQQQNTEAFF; V: TRBV5-5; size: -; J: TRBJ1-1; D: -
CDR3: CASSLFGGPWGQYF; V: TRBV27; size: -; J: TRBJ2-7; D: -
CDR3: CASSRQGTDQPQHF; V: TRBV6-5; size: -; J: TRBJ1-5; D: TRBD1
CDR3: CASSMTVSGANVLTF; V: TRBV9; size: once; J: TRBJ2-6; D: -
CDR3: CASKQGASGYTF; V: TRBV25-1; size: few; J: TRBJ1-2; D: TRBD1
CDR3: CASSLAYHEQFF; V: TRBV5-1; size: -; J: TRBJ2-1; D: -
CDR3: CASSPAPGLDQPQHF; V: TRBV18; size: -; J: TRBJ1-5; D: -
CDR3: CASSLRDGGLETQYF; V: TRBV7-4; size: -; J: TRBJ2-5; D: -
CDR3: CASSWATGVGEKLFF; V: TRBV5-4; size: once; J: TRBJ1-4; D: TRBD1
CDR3: CASLIGSGHRYNEQFF; V: TRBV12-2; size: -; J: TRBJ2-1; D: -
CDR3: CASSIGGGGTDTQYF; V: TRBV28; size: once; J: TRBJ2-3; D: -
CDR3: CASSYGSKNTQYF; V: TRBV27; size: -; J: TRBJ2-3; D: -
CDR3: CASSAGTGTQETQYF; V: TRBV9; size: -; J: TRBJ2-5; D: TRBD1
CDR3: CASSNRQGYEQYF; V: TRBV19; size: once; J: TRBJ2-7; D: TRBD1
CDR3: CASSNRGPPYEQYF; V: TRBV18; size: -; J: TRBJ2-7; D: TRBD1
CDR3: CASSQWGTGGGEETQYF; V: TRBV4-1; size: -; J: TRBJ2-5; D: TRBD1
CDR3: CATSDRVVDTQYF; V: TRBV24-1; size: -; J: TRBJ2-3; D: -
CDR3: CASSPSGLVETQYF; V: TRBV3-1/TRBV3-2; size: -; J: TRBJ2-5; D: TRBD2
CDR3: CASSLGPQNAGYTF; V: TRBV6-5; size: -; J: TRBJ1-2; D: -
CDR3: CASSPQGNQPQHF; V: TRBV7-2; size: few; J: TRBJ1-5; D: -